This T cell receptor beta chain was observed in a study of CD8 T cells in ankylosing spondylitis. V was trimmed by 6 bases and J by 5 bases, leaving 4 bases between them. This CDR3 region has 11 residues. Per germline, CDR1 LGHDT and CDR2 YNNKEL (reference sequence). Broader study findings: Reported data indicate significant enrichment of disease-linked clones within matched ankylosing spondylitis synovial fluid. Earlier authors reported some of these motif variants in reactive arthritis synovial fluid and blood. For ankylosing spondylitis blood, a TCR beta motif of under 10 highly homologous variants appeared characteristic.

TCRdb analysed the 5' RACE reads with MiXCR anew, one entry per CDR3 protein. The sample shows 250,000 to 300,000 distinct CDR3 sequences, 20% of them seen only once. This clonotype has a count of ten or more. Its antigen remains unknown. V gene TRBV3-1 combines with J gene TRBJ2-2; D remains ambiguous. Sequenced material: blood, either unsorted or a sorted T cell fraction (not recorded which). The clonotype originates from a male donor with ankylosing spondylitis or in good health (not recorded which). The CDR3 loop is CASSQTGELFF. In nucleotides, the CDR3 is TGTGCCAGCAGTCAGACCGGGGAGCTGTTTTTT.